A selection of T cell receptor beta chains follows, all from one sample in a study of beta chain features in type 1 diabetes. TCRdb keeps only in-frame clones here, not all; method: immunoSEQ multiplex PCR. The sample consists of approximately 150,000 clones, approximately 13% of them appearing once. The sequenced sample was central memory CD4+ T cells from blood. All receptors derive from a man in his late teens or twenties with type 1 diabetes. Both conserved end residues are part of each CDR3. Fields, in order: J gene, V gene, D gene, clone size, CDR3 DNA, CDR3 protein. D genes are given only for firm matches. Rows give clone size only sometimes, using once, few, many, or a class for an expanded clone.

J: TRBJ1-2
V: TRBV19
D: TRBD1
size: few
DNA: TGTGCCAGTAGAAAGGGACAGGGTTACTATGGCTACACCTTC
CDR3: CASRKGQGYYGYTF

J: TRBJ2-5
V: TRBV5-4
D: NA
size: many
DNA: TGTGCCAGCAGCTTCGATACAGGTGCATCGGAGACCCAGTACTTC
CDR3: CASSFDTGASETQYF

J: TRBJ1-5
V: TRBV4-2
D: NA
size: few
DNA: TGTGCCAGCAGCCGCGGGCTGAATCAGCCCCAGCATTTT
CDR3: CASSRGLNQPQHF

J: TRBJ2-7
V: TRBV30
D: NA
size: NA
DNA: TGTGCCTGGAGTGTACTAAACAGCAATAGTCCTACCGAGCAGTACTTC
CDR3: CAWSVLNSNSPTEQYF

J: TRBJ1-3
V: TRBV25-1
D: NA
size: few
DNA: TGTGCCAGCAGTGCGTTGGACAGCTCTGGAAACACCATATATTTT
CDR3: CASSALDSSGNTIYF

J: TRBJ2-2
V: TRBV5-1
D: NA
size: NA
DNA: TGCGCCAGCAGCCCCTCCTGGGGGTCCGGGGAGCTGTTTTTT
CDR3: CASSPSWGSGELFF

J: TRBJ1-2
V: TRBV5-1
D: NA
size: NA
DNA: TGCGCCAGCAGCGAGGACAGCTATGGCTACACCTTC
CDR3: CASSEDSYGYTF

J: TRBJ2-7
V: TRBV6-5
D: NA
size: few
DNA: TGTGCCAGCTCCGGGGTTACGGGGGAGCAGTACTTC
CDR3: CASSGVTGEQYF

J: TRBJ1-4
V: TRBV7-7
D: TRBD1
size: NA
DNA: TGTGCCAGCAGCCAACGACAGGGGATAGGTGAAAAACTGTTTTTT
CDR3: CASSQRQGIGEKLFF

J: TRBJ2-5
V: TRBV5-1
D: NA
size: few
DNA: TGCGCCAGCAGCGCTCGACTGCAAGAGACCCAGTACTTC
CDR3: CASSARLQETQYF

J: TRBJ1-4
V: TRBV7-2
D: NA
size: NA
DNA: TGTGCCAGCAGCCTTACGGGGGGGTCTAATGAAAAACTGTTTTTT
CDR3: CASSLTGGSNEKLFF

J: TRBJ2-7
V: TRBV2
D: NA
size: few
DNA: TGTGCCAGCAGTGGCTCCTACGAGCAGTACTTC
CDR3: CASSGSYEQYF

J: TRBJ2-7
V: TRBV5-1
D: TRBD1
size: NA
DNA: TGCGCCAGCAGCCCCTTACAGGGGGCTACCTACGAGCAGTACTTC
CDR3: CASSPLQGATYEQYF

J: TRBJ1-2
V: TRBV5-1
D: NA
size: NA
DNA: TGCGCCAGCAGCTTGGGCCAGGAAAAGGGGCCCTATGGCTACACCTTC
CDR3: CASSLGQEKGPYGYTF

J: TRBJ2-1
V: TRBV7-8
D: NA
size: few
DNA: TGTGCCAGCAGCTTATCTCGGGGTGAGCAGTTCTTC
CDR3: CASSLSRGEQFF

J: TRBJ1-5
V: TRBV19
D: TRBD1
size: many
DNA: TGTGCCAGTAGTCCCGACAGGGGGCTTGGACAGCCCCAGCATTTT
CDR3: CASSPDRGLGQPQHF

J: TRBJ2-7
V: TRBV9
D: NA
size: many
DNA: TGTGCCAGCAGCGGCCCCCTTTCCGCCAACGAGCAGTACTTC
CDR3: CASSGPLSANEQYF

J: TRBJ1-1
V: TRBV5-1
D: NA
size: few
DNA: TGCGCCAGCAGCTTGGAAGCAGGGCTCTACACTGAAGCTTTCTTT
CDR3: CASSLEAGLYTEAFF

J: TRBJ2-3
V: TRBV5-1
D: TRBD1
size: few
DNA: TGCGCCAGCAGCGCGGGCCGACAGGGGGCTGGTGCCACAGATACGCAGTATTTT
CDR3: CASSAGRQGAGATDTQYF

J: TRBJ2-3
V: TRBV5-1
D: TRBD1
size: few
DNA: TGCGCCAGCAGCAGGGACAGGGGTAGCACAGATACGCAGTATTTT
CDR3: CASSRDRGSTDTQYF

J: TRBJ2-7
V: TRBV30
D: TRBD1
size: NA
DNA: TGTGCCTCCTTTGACAGGGTCGAGCAGTACTTC
CDR3: CASFDRVEQYF

J: TRBJ1-5
V: TRBV14
D: NA
size: NA
DNA: TGTGCCAGCAGCCAAAGTGAGGGTCAGCCCCAGCATTTT
CDR3: CASSQSEGQPQHF

J: TRBJ1-2
V: TRBV6-5
D: NA
size: once
DNA: TGTGCCAGCAGTTACTCCGCGACAGGCTACACCTTC
CDR3: CASSYSATGYTF

J: TRBJ2-7
V: TRBV4-2
D: NA
size: NA
DNA: TGTGCCAGCAGCCAAGATCGGCTCTCCTACGAGCAGTACTTC
CDR3: CASSQDRLSYEQYF

J: TRBJ1-1
V: TRBV28
D: NA
size: NA
DNA: TGTGCCAGCAGTTTATACCTCGAAGCTTTCTTT
CDR3: CASSLYLEAFF

J: TRBJ1-1
V: TRBV14
D: NA
size: NA
DNA: TGTGCCAGCAGCCAAGATTGGAGGGGTGTCGCTTTCTTT
CDR3: CASSQDWRGVAFF

J: TRBJ2-2
V: TRBV11-1
D: NA
size: few
DNA: TGTGCCAGCAGCACGCAGAACACCGGGGAGCTGTTTTTT
CDR3: CASSTQNTGELFF

J: TRBJ1-5
V: TRBV28
D: NA
size: few
DNA: TGTGCCAGCAGTCCCGCCCTAAGCAATCAGCCCCAGCATTTT
CDR3: CASSPALSNQPQHF

J: TRBJ1-6
V: TRBV4-2
D: NA
size: few
DNA: TGTGCCAGCAGCCAAGATCTTTCAGGGCCTGGTTCACCCCTCCACTTT
CDR3: CASSQDLSGPGSPLHF

J: TRBJ2-1
V: TRBV4-1
D: TRBD1
size: few
DNA: TGCGCCAGCAGCTCGGGTGTGACAGGGGACAATGAGCAGTTCTTC
CDR3: CASSSGVTGDNEQFF

J: TRBJ2-1
V: TRBV19
D: NA
size: NA
DNA: TGTGCCAGTAACGGAAGAGGCACCTACAATGAGCAGTTCTTC
CDR3: CASNGRGTYNEQFF